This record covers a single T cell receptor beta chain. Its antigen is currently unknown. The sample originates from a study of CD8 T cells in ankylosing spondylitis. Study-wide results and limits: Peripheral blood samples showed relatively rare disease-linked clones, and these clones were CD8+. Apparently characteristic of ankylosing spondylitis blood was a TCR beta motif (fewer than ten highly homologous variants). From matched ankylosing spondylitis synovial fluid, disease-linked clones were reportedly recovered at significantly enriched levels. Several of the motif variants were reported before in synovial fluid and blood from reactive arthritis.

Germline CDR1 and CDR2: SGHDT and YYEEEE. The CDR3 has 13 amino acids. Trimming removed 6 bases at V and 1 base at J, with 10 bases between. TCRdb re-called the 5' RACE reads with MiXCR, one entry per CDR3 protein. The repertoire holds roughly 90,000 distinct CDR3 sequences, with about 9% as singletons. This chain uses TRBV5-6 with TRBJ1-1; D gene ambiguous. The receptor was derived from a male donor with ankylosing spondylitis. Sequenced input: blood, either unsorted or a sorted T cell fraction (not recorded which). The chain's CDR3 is CASIGIGNTEAFF. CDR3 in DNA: TGTGCCAGCATCGGCATTGGGAACACTGAAGCTTTCTTT.